A single sample is the source of the 9 T cell receptor beta chains below, sequenced in a study of identical twins. TCRdb analysed the 5' RACE reads with MiXCR anew, one entry per CDR3 protein. The sample gives about 700,000 distinct CDR3 sequences, 6% to 6.5% of which show up once; approximately 2% is in the top ten. Sequenced material: naive T cells sorted from blood. The receptors originated from a man between 18 and 29 years old in good health.

This clonotype was observed at least ten times. The chain has TRBV27 and TRBJ2-7; 9 nucleotides line up with TRBD2. Germline V gene sequence: CDR1 MNHEY, CDR2 SMNVEV (reference sequence). CDR3 length: 15 residues. The V gene end was trimmed by 7 bases and the J gene end by 7 bases; junction bases not matched to a gene: 14. CDR3 region: CASISRREGSGEQYF. The CDR3 DNA reads TGTGCCAGCATTTCTAGGCGGGAGGGCTCTGGAGAGCAGTACTTC.

This clonotype was seen many times. The rearrangement joins TRBV7-2 to TRBJ2-5, with 7 bases matching TRBD1. J was trimmed by 5 bases and V by 0 bases; bases with no gene match: 3. CDR3 size: 14 residues. Germline V CDR1 and CDR2: SGHTA, FQGNSA. The CDR3 DNA reads TGTGCCAGCAGCTTAGCCACAGGGGCCGAGACCCAGTACTTC. Its translation: CASSLATGAETQYF.

This chain links TRBV20-1 with TRBJ2-7; tentatively, D is TRBD1 (5 bases). In germline, CDR1 is DFQATT, CDR2 SNEGSKA (reference sequence). The CDR3 is 11 amino acids. Between the trimmed V and J ends, which lost 5 bases and 3 bases, there was a span of 8 bases. The CDR3 bases are TGCAGTGCTGTCAGGGACTACGAGCAGTACTTC. It specifies CSAVRDYEQYF.

The chain is built from TRBV20-1 and TRBJ2-7, with D perhaps matching TRBD1 or TRBD2 (5 bases each). Germline V lookup: CDR1 DFQATT, CDR2 SNEGSKA (reference sequence). The CDR3 has 13 amino acids. V lost 3 bases, J lost 2 bases, and 11 bases lay in between. The CDR3 bases are TGCAGTGCTAGCCGGGACGGCACCTACGAGCAGTACTTC. Translated: CSASRDGTYEQYF.

The chain has TRBV20-1 and TRBJ2-1; a possible D gene is TRBD2 (5 bases). The CDR3 is 13 amino acids. Trimming stripped 0 bases from V and 8 bases from J, with 11 bases between. The germline CDR1 and CDR2 sequences are DFQATT and SNEGSKA (reference sequence). The CDR3 DNA sequence: TGCAGTGCTAGAGATACCCTAGCCTATGAGCAGTTCTTC. Translation: CSARDTLAYEQFF.

This clonotype was found a few times. This sequence joins TRBV10-3 and TRBJ2-1, with D maybe TRBD2 (6 bases). Trimming removed 6 bases at V and 5 bases at J, with 17 bases between. Germline CDR1 and CDR2: ENHRY and SYGVKD. CDR3 length: 15 residues. CDR3 in DNA: TGTGCCATCAGGGACGGCGGGAAGGCCCACAATGAGCAGTTCTTC. It is translated as CAIRDGGKAHNEQFF.

This clonotype was recorded a few times. The V and J genes are TRBV7-8 and TRBJ1-4; no clear D. Germline-derived CDR1 and CDR2 are SGHVS and FQNEAQ. The V end lost 1 base, the J end lost 0 bases, and 9 bases lay between the germline ends. The CDR3 has 16 residues. The CDR3 spells CASSLDVSATNEKLFF. The DNA of the CDR3 is TGTGCCAGCAGCTTAGATGTTTCTGCAACTAATGAAAAACTGTTTTTT.

The gene calls are TRBV29-1 and TRBJ2-1; D perhaps matches TRBD2 (7 bases). Between the trimmed V and J ends, which lost 1 base and 5 bases, there was a span of 18 bases. Germline loops: CDR1 SQVTM, CDR2 ANQGSEA. The CDR3 runs to 16 residues. The CDR3 protein is CSVEGLFGGTHNEQFF. CDR3 nucleotide sequence: TGCAGCGTTGAAGGCTTATTCGGGGGGACACACAATGAGCAGTTCTTC.

This clonotype was counted at least ten times. V and J are TRBV5-6 and TRBJ2-1; D gene ambiguous. This CDR3 region has 15 residues. Trimming stripped 4 bases from V and 4 bases from J, with 15 bases between. Per the germline V gene, CDR1 is SGHDT and CDR2 is YYEEEE. CDR3 in DNA: TGTGCCAGCAGCCGTGGCACTGGCTCGTACAATGAGCAGTTCTTC. It specifies CASSRGTGSYNEQFF. Drawing the rest from reference TRBV5-6 and TRBJ2-1, the complete variable domain is DAGVTQSPTHLIKTRGQQVTLRCSPKSGHDTVSWYQQALGQGPQFIFQYYEEEERQRGNFPDRFSGHQFPNYSSELNVNALLLGDSALYLCASSRGTGSYNEQFFGPGTRLTVL.